These 14 T cell receptor beta chains were sequenced from one sample in a study of response to subunit inactivated influenza vaccine. MiXCR, run by TCRdb on the RT-PCR reads, gives a single entry per CDR3 protein. Of about 160,000 distinct CDR3 sequences listed, under 13% are singletons. Source: non-naive T cells sorted from PBMCs, taken around seven weeks after vaccination. These receptors were obtained from a man between 45 and 60 years old who received an inactivated influenza vaccine.

Notes on this clonotype: This may be a read error, as it is one base from a much larger clone. V and J are TRBV7-8 and TRBJ2-7; D remains ambiguous. V lost 3 bases and J lost 4, with 7 bases in between. Germline CDR1 SGHVS, CDR2 FQNEAQ. This CDR3 has 12 amino acids. The CDR3 bases are TGTGCCAGCAGCTTTCCGTTGTACGAGCAGTACTTC. Protein product: CASSFPLYEQYF.

This clonotype has a handful of counts. The chain couples TRBV28 to TRBJ2-2, with TRBD1 matching 10 bases. The germline gives CDR1 MDHEN, CDR2 SYDVKM. The CDR3 has 17 residues. With V trimmed by 2 bases and J by 5 bases, 8 bases remained unmatched. The CDR3 sequence is CASSLGRTGGKTGELFF. The CDR3 nucleotides are TGTGCCAGCAGTTTAGGAAGGACAGGGGGAAAAACCGGGGAGCTGTTTTTT.

This clonotype was picked up many times. DNA for the CDR3: TGCAGTGCTAGATCACCGATTCAGGGAATGTTGAACAATGAGCAGTTCTTC. It translates to CSARSPIQGMLNNEQFF. The chain combines TRBV20-1 with TRBJ2-1; maybe TRBD1 (5 bases). This CDR3 region has 17 residues. Germline V gene lookup returns CDR1 DFQATT and CDR2 SNEGSKA (reference sequence). Trimming left V 2 bases short and J 5 bases short, with 22 bases between.

In its sample, this clonotype was seen many times. V usage is TRBV4-3 and J usage is TRBJ2-1; D not resolved. CDR1 and CDR2 (germline): LGHNA, YSLEER. V lost 2 bases, J lost 6 bases, and 11 bases lay in between. This CDR3 contains 14 residues. CDR3 amino acids: CASSQYGRINEQFF. The CDR3 DNA reads as TGCGCCAGCAGCCAATACGGTAGAATCAATGAGCAGTTCTTC.

This clonotype was detected a few times. The chain uses TRBV29-1 and TRBJ1-1; D not certain. Trimming left V 5 bases short and J 0 bases short, with 10 bases between. The CDR3 consists of 13 residues. Per the germline V gene, CDR1 is SQVTM and CDR2 is ANQGSEA. In DNA form, the CDR3 reads TGCAGCGTTAGGACCACTATGAACACTGAAGCTTTCTTT. Translated, it gives CSVRTTMNTEAFF.

Ten or more counts support this clonotype. The chain combines TRBV5-1 with TRBJ2-7; D is perhaps TRBD2 (7 bases). The length of the CDR3 is 16 residues. Trimming removed 0 bases at V and 4 bases at J, with 17 bases between. Per the germline V gene, CDR1 is SGHRS and CDR2 is YFSETQ. The CDR3 DNA reads as TGCGCCAGCAGCTTGGACGGCGGGGGCCTTTCTTACGAGCAGTACTTC. This encodes CASSLDGGGLSYEQYF.

This clonotype was counted a few times. The V call is TRBV29-1, the J call TRBJ1-5; D possibly corresponds to TRBD1 (6 bases). CDR3 length: 13 amino acids. V was clipped by 7 bases and J by 3 bases, with 13 bases between them. Per germline, CDR1 SQVTM and CDR2 ANQGSEA. The CDR3 DNA is TGCAGCGCCCGGGACAACTTCAATCAGCCCCAGCATTTT. Amino acid sequence: CSARDNFNQPQHF.

This clonotype was seen repeatedly, ten times or more. The rearrangement uses TRBV4-3 and TRBJ1-2; possibly TRBD1 for D (6 bases). This CDR3 spans 15 amino acids. Germline V gives CDR1 LGHNA, CDR2 YSLEER. The germline V and J ends were trimmed by 4 bases and 0 bases, with 12 bases remaining between them. The CDR3 loop is CASSLQRGANYGYTF. CDR3 DNA: TGCGCCAGCAGCCTCCAAAGGGGGGCTAACTATGGCTACACCTTC.

In this sample, this clonotype turned up a few times. The V and J genes are TRBV2 and TRBJ2-5, with D possibly matching TRBD2 (6 bases). Trimming shortened V by 7 bases and J by 2 bases, and 8 bases separated the two germline ends. CDR1 is SNHLY and CDR2 is FYNNEI in the germline V gene. The length of the CDR3 is 12 residues. In DNA, the CDR3 is TGTGCCAGCATAGGACTACAAGAGACCCAGTACTTC. It yields the protein CASIGLQETQYF.

This clonotype has just a few counts. The V and J genes are TRBV5-1 and TRBJ1-2, with D possibly matching TRBD1 (6 bases). Trimming pared 0 bases from V and 0 bases from J, leaving 12 bases between. There are 16 residues in the CDR3. The germline V gene has CDR1 SGHRS and CDR2 YFSETQ. This CDR3 reads CASSLATGSANYGYTF. The CDR3 DNA follows: TGCGCCAGCAGCTTGGCTACAGGGTCGGCTAACTATGGCTACACCTTC.

In this sample, this clonotype turned up many times. The chain has TRBV20-1 and TRBJ1-5, with D uncertain. The CDR3 totals 15 residues. Trimming stripped 0 bases from V and 1 base from J, with 10 bases between. Germline V gene data show CDR1 as DFQATT and CDR2 as SNEGSKA (reference sequence). CDR3 in amino acids: CSARDFVVSNQPQHF. Written as DNA, the CDR3 is TGCAGTGCTAGAGATTTTGTGGTAAGCAATCAGCCCCAGCATTTT.

The chain is built from TRBV5-1 and TRBJ2-3; TRBD2 aligns across 9 bases. Looked up from germline, CDR1 is SGHRS and CDR2 is YFSETQ. V shed 4 bases, J shed 2 bases, and the junction held 8 bases outside the gene matches. This CDR3 spans 16 amino acids. The chain's CDR3 is CASSTGLAGLTDTQYF. CDR3 coding DNA: TGCGCCAGCAGCACTGGCCTAGCGGGGCTCACAGATACGCAGTATTTT.

In its sample, this clonotype was seen many times. The chain is built from TRBV6-4 and TRBJ1-1, with TRBD1 matching 7 bases. Germline V gene sequence: CDR1 MRHNA, CDR2 SNTAGT. V lost 4 bases, J lost 5 bases, and 7 bases stayed unmatched. The length of the CDR3 is 14 residues. CDR3 loop: CASSALPGQTEAFF. As DNA, the CDR3 is TGTGCCAGCAGTGCGCTCCCGGGACAGACTGAAGCTTTCTTT.

This clonotype was found a few times. This chain connects TRBV6-5 to TRBJ1-5, with no clear D. V dropped 1 base and J dropped 1 base, with 5 bases sitting between them. Germline V gene lookup returns CDR1 MNHEY and CDR2 SVGAGI. The CDR3 is made up of 14 amino acids. The CDR3 DNA reads as TGTGCCAGCAGTTACTTGGCCAGCAATCAGCCCCAGCATTTT. It is translated as CASSYLASNQPQHF.